The T cell receptor (beta chain) under discussion was sequenced for a study of cytomegalovirus exposure and HLA in healthy donors. Unrecorded immune exposures were likely, despite nominal health at sampling. Per the germline V gene, CDR1 is DFQATT and CDR2 is SNEGSKA (reference sequence). The CDR3 totals 11 residues. V lost 6 bases to trimming and J lost 16 bases; unmatched junction nucleotides: 11. This clone was picked up a small number of times. 60 Vbeta and 13 Jbeta primers were used in PCR. As handled by the study authors: It was a later analysis that counted about 80 million unique TCR beta chains, of which 9 million to 13 million were shared. The repertoire was sequenced with immunoSEQ multiplex PCR; TCRdb's copy has only in-frame clones and lacks some. V, J and clone size are those of that table, while D and trimming were read from the DNA. The sample gives 150,000 to 200,000 clones, about 75% of which show up once; 4.5% to 5% is in the top ten.

The rearrangement uses TRBV20-1 and TRBJ2-1; 8 bases map to TRBD1. This TCR came from a man aged 18 to 30 in good health and CMV-seropositive. Sequenced input: PBMCs. DNA of the CDR3: TGCAGTGCGGCAGGGGGCATTGGGCCTTTCTTC. Amino acids: CSAAGGIGPFF.